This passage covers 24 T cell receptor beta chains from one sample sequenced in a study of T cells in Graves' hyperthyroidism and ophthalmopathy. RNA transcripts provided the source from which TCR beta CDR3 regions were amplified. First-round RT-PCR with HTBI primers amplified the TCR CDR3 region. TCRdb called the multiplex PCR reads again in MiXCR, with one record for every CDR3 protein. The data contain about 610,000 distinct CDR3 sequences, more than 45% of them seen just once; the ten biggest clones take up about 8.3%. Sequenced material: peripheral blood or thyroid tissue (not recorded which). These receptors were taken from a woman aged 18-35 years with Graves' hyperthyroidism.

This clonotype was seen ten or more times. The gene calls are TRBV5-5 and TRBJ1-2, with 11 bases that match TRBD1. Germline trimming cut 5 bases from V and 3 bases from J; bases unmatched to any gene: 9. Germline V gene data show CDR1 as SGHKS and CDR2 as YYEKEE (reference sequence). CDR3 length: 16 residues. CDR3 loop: CASSFTPGQGDYGYTF. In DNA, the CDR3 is TGTGCCAGCAGTTTCACCCCGGGACAGGGGGACTATGGCTACACCTTC.

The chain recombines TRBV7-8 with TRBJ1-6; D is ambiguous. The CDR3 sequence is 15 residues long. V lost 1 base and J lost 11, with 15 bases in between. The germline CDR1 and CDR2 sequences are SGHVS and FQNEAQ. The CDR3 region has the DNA TGTGCCAGCAGCTTAGGGCGGGAGCGCTATCCACCCCTCCACTTT. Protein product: CASSLGRERYPPLHF.

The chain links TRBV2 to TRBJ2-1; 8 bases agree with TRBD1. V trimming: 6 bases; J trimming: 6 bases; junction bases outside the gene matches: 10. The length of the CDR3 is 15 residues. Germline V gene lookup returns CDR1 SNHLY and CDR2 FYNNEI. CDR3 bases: TGTGCCAGCAGCGATGCCGGACAGGGAGGCAATGAGCAGTTCTTC. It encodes CASSDAGQGGNEQFF. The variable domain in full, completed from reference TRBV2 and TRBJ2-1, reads EPEVTQTPSHQVTQMGQEVILRCVPISNHLYFYWYRQILGQKVEFLVSFYNNEISEKSEIFDDQFSVERPDGSNFTLKIRSTKLEDSAMYFCASSDAGQGGNEQFFGPGTRLTVL.

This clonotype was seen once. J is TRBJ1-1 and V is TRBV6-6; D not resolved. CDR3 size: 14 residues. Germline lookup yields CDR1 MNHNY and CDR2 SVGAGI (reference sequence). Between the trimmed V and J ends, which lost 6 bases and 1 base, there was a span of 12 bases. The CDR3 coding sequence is TGTGCCAGCAGCTTGGCCTCCACGAACACTGAAGCTTTCTTT. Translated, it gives CASSLASTNTEAFF.

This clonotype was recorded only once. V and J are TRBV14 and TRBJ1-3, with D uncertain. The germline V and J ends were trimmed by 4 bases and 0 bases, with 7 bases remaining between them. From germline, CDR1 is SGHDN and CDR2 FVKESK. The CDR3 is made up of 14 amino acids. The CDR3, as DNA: TGTGCCAGCAGCCTAAGCAACTCTGGAAACACCATATATTTT. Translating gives CASSLSNSGNTIYF.

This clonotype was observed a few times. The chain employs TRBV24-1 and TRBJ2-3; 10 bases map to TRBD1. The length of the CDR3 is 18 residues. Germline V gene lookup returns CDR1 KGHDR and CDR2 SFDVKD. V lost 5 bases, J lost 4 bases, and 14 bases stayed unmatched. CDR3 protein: CATSAVVGTGDLADTQYF. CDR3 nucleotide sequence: TGTGCCACCAGTGCCGTAGTCGGGACAGGGGACTTGGCAGATACGCAGTATTTT.

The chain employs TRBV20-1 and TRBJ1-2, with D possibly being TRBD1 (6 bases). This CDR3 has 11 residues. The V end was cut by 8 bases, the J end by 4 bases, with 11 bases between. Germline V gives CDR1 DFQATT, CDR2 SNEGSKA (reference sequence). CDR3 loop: CSWTEGYGYTF. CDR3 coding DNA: TGCAGTTGGACAGAGGGCTATGGCTACACCTTC.

The CDR3 nucleotides are TGTGCCACCAGTGATGCCACAGGGGGCCTCGGGGCCAAAGAGACCCAGTACTTC. Translation gives CATSDATGGLGAKETQYF. This chain uses TRBV24-1 with TRBJ2-5; 9 nucleotides line up with TRBD1. V trimming: 3 bases; J trimming: 3 bases; junction bases outside the gene matches: 13. The CDR3 loop spans 18 amino acids. The germline gives CDR1 KGHDR, CDR2 SFDVKD.

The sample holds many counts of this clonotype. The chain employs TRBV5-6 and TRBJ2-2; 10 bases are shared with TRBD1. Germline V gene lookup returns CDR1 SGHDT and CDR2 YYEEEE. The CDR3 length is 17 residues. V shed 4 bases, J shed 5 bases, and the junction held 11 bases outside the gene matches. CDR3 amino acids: CASSLSRQGARTGELFF. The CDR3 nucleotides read TGTGCCAGCAGCCTAAGCCGACAGGGGGCGAGGACCGGGGAGCTGTTTTTT.

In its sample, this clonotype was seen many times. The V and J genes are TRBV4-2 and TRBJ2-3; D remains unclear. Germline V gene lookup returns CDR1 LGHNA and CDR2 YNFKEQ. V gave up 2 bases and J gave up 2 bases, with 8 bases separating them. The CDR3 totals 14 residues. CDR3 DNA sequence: TGTGCCAGCAGCCAACAACGGACCACAGATACGCAGTATTTT. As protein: CASSQQRTTDTQYF.

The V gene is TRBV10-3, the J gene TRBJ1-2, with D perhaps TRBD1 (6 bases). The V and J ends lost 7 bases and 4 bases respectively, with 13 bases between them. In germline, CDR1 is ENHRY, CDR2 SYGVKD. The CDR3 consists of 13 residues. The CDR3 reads CAINRDTGYGYTF. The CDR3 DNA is TGTGCCATCAACCGGGACACTGGCTATGGCTACACCTTC.

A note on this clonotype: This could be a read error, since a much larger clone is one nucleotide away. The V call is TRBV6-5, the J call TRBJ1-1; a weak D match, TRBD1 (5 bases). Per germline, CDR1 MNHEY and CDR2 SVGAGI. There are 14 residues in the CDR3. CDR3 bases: TGTGCCAGCACCAGGGCAGGGACGAACATTGAAGCTTTCTTT. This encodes CASTRAGTNIEAFF.

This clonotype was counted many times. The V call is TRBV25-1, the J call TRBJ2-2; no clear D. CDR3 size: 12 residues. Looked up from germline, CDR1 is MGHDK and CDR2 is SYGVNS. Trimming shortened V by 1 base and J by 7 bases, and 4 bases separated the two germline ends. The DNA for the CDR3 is TGTGCCAGCAGTGAATTCAGCGGGGAGCTGTTTTTT. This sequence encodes CASSEFSGELFF.

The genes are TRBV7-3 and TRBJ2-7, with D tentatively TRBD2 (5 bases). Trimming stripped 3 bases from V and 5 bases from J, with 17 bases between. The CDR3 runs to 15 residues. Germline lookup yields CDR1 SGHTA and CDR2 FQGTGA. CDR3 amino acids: CASSFMVAGVDEQYF. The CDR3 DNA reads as TGTGCCAGCAGCTTCATGGTCGCCGGGGTAGACGAGCAGTACTTC.

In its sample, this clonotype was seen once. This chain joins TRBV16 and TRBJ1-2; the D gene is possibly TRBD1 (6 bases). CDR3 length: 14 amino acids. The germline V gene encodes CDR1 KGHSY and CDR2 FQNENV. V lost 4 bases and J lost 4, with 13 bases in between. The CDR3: CASSPNTGSYGYTF. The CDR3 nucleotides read TGTGCCAGCAGCCCTAACACAGGGAGCTATGGCTACACCTTC.

The CDR3 loop is CASSPRGTANYGYTF. CDR3 DNA sequence: TGTGCCAGCAGCCCCCGCGGGACAGCAAACTATGGCTACACCTTC. The V gene is TRBV6-6, the J gene TRBJ1-2; 7 bases are shared with TRBD1. The CDR3 extends over 15 amino acids. After removal of 6 bases from V and 2 bases from J, the junction contained 9 bases not matched to a gene. Germline V gene sequence: CDR1 MNHNY, CDR2 SVGAGI (reference sequence).

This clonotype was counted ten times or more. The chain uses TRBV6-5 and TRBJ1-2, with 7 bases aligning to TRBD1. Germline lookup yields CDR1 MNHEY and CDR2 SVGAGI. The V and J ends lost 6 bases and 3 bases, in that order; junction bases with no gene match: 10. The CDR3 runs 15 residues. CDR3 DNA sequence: TGTGCCAGCAGCCCGACAGGGACTCGGGACTATGGCTACACCTTC. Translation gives CASSPTGTRDYGYTF.

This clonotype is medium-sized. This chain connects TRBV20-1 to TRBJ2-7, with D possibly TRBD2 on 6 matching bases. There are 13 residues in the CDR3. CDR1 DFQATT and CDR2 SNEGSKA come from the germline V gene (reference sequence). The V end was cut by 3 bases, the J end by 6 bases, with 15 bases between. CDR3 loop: CSASRNSGGEQYF. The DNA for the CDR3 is TGCAGTGCTAGCAGGAATAGCGGTGGCGAGCAGTACTTC.

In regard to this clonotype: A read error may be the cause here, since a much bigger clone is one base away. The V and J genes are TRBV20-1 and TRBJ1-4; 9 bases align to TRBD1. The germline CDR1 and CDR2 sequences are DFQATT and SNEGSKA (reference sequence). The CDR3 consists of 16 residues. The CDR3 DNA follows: TGCAGCCCCCGCGGGACAGGGATGCGGGCGGGCGAAAAACTGCTTTTT. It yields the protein CSPRGTGMRAGEKLLF.

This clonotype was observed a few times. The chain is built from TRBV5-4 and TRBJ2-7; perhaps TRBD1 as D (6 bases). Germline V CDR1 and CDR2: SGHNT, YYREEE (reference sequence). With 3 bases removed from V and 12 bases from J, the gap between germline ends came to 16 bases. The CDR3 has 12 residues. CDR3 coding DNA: TGTGCCAGCAGCTCTGAGGACAGTCATGGGTACTTC. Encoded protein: CASSSEDSHGYF.

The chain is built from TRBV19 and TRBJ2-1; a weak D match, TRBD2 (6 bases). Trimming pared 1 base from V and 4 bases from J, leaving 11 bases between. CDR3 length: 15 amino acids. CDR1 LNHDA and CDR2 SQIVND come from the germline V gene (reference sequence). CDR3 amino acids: CASSIVLAMYNEQFF. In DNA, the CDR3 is TGTGCCAGTAGTATAGTCCTAGCGATGTACAATGAGCAGTTCTTC.

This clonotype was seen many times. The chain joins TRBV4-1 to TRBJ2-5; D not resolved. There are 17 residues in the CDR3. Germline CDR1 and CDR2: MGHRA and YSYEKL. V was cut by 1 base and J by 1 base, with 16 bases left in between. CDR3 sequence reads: CASSQVFSRKGQETQYF. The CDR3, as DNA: TGCGCCAGCAGCCAAGTTTTCTCCCGCAAGGGCCAAGAGACCCAGTACTTC.

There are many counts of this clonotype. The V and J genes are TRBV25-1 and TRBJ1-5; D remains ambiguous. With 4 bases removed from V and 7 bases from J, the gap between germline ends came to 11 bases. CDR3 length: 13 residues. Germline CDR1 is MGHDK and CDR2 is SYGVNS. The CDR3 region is CASSGQNEQPQHF. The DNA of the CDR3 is TGTGCCAGCAGTGGGCAGAATGAACAGCCCCAGCATTTT.

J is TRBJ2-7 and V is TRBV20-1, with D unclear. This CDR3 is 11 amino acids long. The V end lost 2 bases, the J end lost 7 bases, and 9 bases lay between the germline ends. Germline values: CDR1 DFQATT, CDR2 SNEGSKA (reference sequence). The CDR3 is CSARQHIEQYF. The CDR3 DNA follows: TGCAGTGCTAGACAGCACATTGAGCAGTACTTC.